The rows below give T cell receptor beta chains drawn from one sample of a study of blood T cell repertoires in COVID-19. This table comes from immunoSEQ multiplex PCR, and its TCRdb copy is limited to in-frame clones, with some not included. The sample has about 130,000 clones, roughly 88% seen once. The sample was peripheral blood. The receptor source for this set is a man in his forties or fifties with acute or convalescent COVID-19. The CDR3 runs from the conserved cysteine through the conserved F or W. D genes are given only for firm matches. Size is stated for part of the rows, as once, few or many counts, or as a class when the clone is expanded.

.	.	TRBV19	TRBJ1-6	CASSIMGAGGSSPLHF	TGTGCCAGTAGTATTATGGGGGCTGGGGGCAGTTCACCCCTCCACTTT
.	.	TRBV9	TRBJ1-1	CASSVGSRVIRNTEAFF	TGTGCCAGCAGCGTAGGTAGCAGGGTCATCCGGAACACTGAAGCTTTCTTT
.	.	TRBV24-1	TRBJ2-1	CATSDFYRDNEQFF	TGTGCCACCAGTGATTTTTACAGGGACAATGAGCAGTTCTTC
TRBD1	.	TRBV15	TRBJ2-3	CATSIGAGGYGTDTQYF	TGTGCCACCAGCATTGGAGCAGGGGGCTACGGCACAGATACGCAGTATTTT
TRBD2	.	TRBV27	TRBJ2-3	CASRVRGGRSTDTQYF	TGTGCCAGCAGAGTCCGCGGGGGTCGAAGCACAGATACGCAGTATTTT
.	.	TRBV21-1	TRBJ1-2	CASSLETDSYYGYTF	TGTGCCAGCAGCCTTGAGACAGACTCCTACTATGGCTACACCTTC
.	.	TRBV28	TRBJ1-5	CASRSNQPQHF	TGTGCCAGCAGGTCAAATCAGCCCCAGCATTTT
.	.	TRBV5-1	TRBJ2-1	CASSYWTAEANEQFF	TGCGCCAGCAGCTATTGGACTGCAGAGGCCAATGAGCAGTTCTTC
.	.	TRBV7-9	TRBJ1-1	CASSLEQGYTEAFF	TGTGCCAGCAGCTTAGAACAGGGATACACTGAAGCTTTCTTT
.	.	TRBV21-1	TRBJ1-2	CARIRRLYGYTF	TGTGCCAGAATCAGAAGACTCTATGGCTACACCTTC
TRBD1	.	TRBV3-1/TRBV3-2	TRBJ1-5	CASSPGTGAPQPQHF	TGTGCCAGCAGCCCCGGGACAGGGGCTCCTCAGCCCCAGCATTTT
TRBD2	.	TRBV19	TRBJ2-1	CASSLGTSGSNEQFF	TGTGCCAGTAGTCTTGGGACTAGTGGAAGCAATGAGCAGTTCTTC
TRBD1	.	TRBV5-8	TRBJ1-4	CASSLNLDRGAEKLFF	TGTGCCAGCAGCTTGAACCTGGACAGGGGCGCTGAAAAACTGTTTTTT
.	.	TRBV2	TRBJ1-6	CASSLEDNSPLHF	TGTGCCAGCAGTTTGGAGGATAATTCACCCCTCCACTTT
.	.	TRBV11-2	TRBJ2-3	CASSPLRDGLDTQYF	TGTGCCAGCAGCCCGCTCAGGGATGGTTTAGATACGCAGTATTTT
.	.	TRBV19	TRBJ2-2	CASKRDTNTGELFF	TGTGCCAGTAAACGGGACACGAACACCGGGGAGCTGTTTTTT
TRBD2	.	TRBV19	TRBJ2-7	CASSVTSGGAYEQYF	TGTGCCAGTAGTGTAACTAGCGGGGGAGCCTACGAGCAGTACTTC
.	few	TRBV12-3/TRBV12-4	TRBJ1-5	CASSLAGNQPQHF	TGTGCCAGCAGTTTGGCCGGGAATCAGCCCCAGCATTTT
.	.	TRBV7-2	TRBJ1-1	CASSLESGVPNTEAFF	TGTGCCAGCAGCCTCGAATCGGGGGTGCCGAACACTGAAGCTTTCTTT
.	.	TRBV12-2	TRBJ1-2	CASRLPGQESAGYTF	TGTGCAAGTCGCTTACCGGGACAGGAGTCGGCTGGCTACACCTTC
TRBD2	few	TRBV2	TRBJ2-4	CASHRRGNIQYF	TGTGCCAGCCATAGGCGGGGGAACATTCAGTACTTC
.	many	TRBV28	TRBJ2-7	CASSLSTGPAQYF	TGTGCCAGCAGTTTGTCGACAGGCCCAGCGCAGTACTTC
TRBD1	.	TRBV6-6	TRBJ1-6	CASSWDSMNSPLHF	TGTGCCAGCAGTTGGGACAGTATGAATTCACCCCTCCACTTT
.	.	TRBV11-2	TRBJ1-2	CASSLDGVAGYTF	TGTGCCAGCAGCCTCGACGGGGTCGCTGGCTACACCTTC
.	.	TRBV12-3/TRBV12-4	TRBJ2-2	CASRFSLAGELFF	TGTGCCAGCAGGTTTTCCCTAGCGGGGGAGCTGTTTTTT
TRBD1	few	TRBV3-1/TRBV3-2	TRBJ1-1	CASSPYRGQVTEAFF	TGTGCCAGCAGCCCGTACAGGGGGCAGGTCACTGAAGCTTTCTTT
.	.	TRBV12-5	TRBJ1-5	CASGLVLAGDQPQHF	TGTGCTAGTGGTTTGGTACTGGCAGGGGATCAGCCCCAGCATTTT
.	.	TRBV5-1	TRBJ1-6	CASSREVSSPLHF	TGCGCCAGCAGCCGAGAGGTATCTTCACCCCTCCACTTT
.	.	TRBV5-4	TRBJ1-1	CASSSTGMNTEAFF	TGTGCCAGCAGCTCTACAGGGATGAACACTGAAGCTTTCTTT
.	.	TRBV4-1	TRBJ1-5	CASSQEGFDRPQPQHF	TGCGCCAGCAGCCAAGAAGGATTTGACAGGCCTCAGCCCCAGCATTTT
TRBD1	.	TRBV5-8	TRBJ1-2	CASSFGQVYGYTF	TGTGCCAGCAGCTTTGGACAGGTTTATGGCTACACCTTC
.	.	TRBV28	TRBJ1-1	CASSLSDWTTRTTEAFF	TGTGCCAGCAGTTTATCCGATTGGACAACCCGAACCACTGAAGCTTTCTTT
.	.	TRBV19	TRBJ1-1	CASSIYTEAFF	TGTGCCAGTAGTATATATACTGAAGCTTTCTTT
TRBD1	.	TRBV27	TRBJ1-1	CASSVYRGLNTEAFF	TGTGCCAGCAGTGTCTACAGGGGGCTCAACACTGAAGCTTTCTTT
TRBD2	.	TRBV11-2	TRBJ2-1	CASSPRLAVYNEQFF	TGTGCCAGCAGCCCGAGACTAGCGGTCTACAATGAGCAGTTCTTC
.	few	TRBV7-9	TRBJ1-1	CASSFYTEAFF	TGTGCCAGCAGCTTCTACACTGAAGCTTTCTTT
.	.	TRBV5-1	TRBJ1-1	CASSSQGLNTEAFF	TGCGCCAGCAGCTCCCAGGGCTTGAACACTGAAGCTTTCTTT
.	.	TRBV6-5	TRBJ1-2	CASSSPRGGYTF	TGTGCCAGCAGTTCGCCCAGGGGTGGCTACACCTTC
TRBD2	.	TRBV14	TRBJ2-5	CASSLAGGPKTQYF	TGTGCCAGCAGTCTAGCGGGAGGGCCGAAGACCCAGTACTTC
.	.	TRBV24-1	TRBJ2-1	CATSDIGWTNNEQFF	TGTGCCACCAGTGATATCGGGTGGACAAACAATGAGCAGTTCTTC
.	.	TRBV9	TRBJ1-1	CASSPSSGGSEAFF	TGTGCCAGCAGCCCATCCTCCGGGGGGAGTGAAGCTTTCTTT
.	.	TRBV18	TRBJ1-1	CASSPPGVTMNTEAFF	TGTGCCAGCTCACCCCCGGGCGTGACTATGAACACTGAAGCTTTCTTT
TRBD1	.	TRBV7-2	TRBJ2-3	CASSADRGWDTQYF	TGTGCCAGCAGCGCGGACAGGGGTTGGGATACGCAGTATTTT
.	.	TRBV24-1	TRBJ2-1	CATSEARARSYNEQFF	TGTGCCACCAGTGAGGCCAGGGCTCGCTCCTACAATGAGCAGTTCTTC
.	.	TRBV14	TRBJ2-7	CASSQTGFHEQYF	TGTGCCAGCAGCCAAACAGGGTTCCACGAGCAGTACTTC
TRBD1	.	TRBV19	TRBJ1-1	CASSTGQGAFSTEAFF	TGTGCCAGTAGTACAGGACAGGGGGCCTTTAGCACTGAAGCTTTCTTT
TRBD1	.	TRBV5-1	TRBJ1-2	CASSPLAGGGYTF	TGCGCCAGCAGCCCATTAGCAGGGGGTGGCTACACCTTC
TRBD1	.	TRBV6-2/TRBV6-3	TRBJ1-3	CASSTGTGSGNTIYF	TGTGCCAGCAGTACCGGGACAGGGAGCGGAAACACCATATATTTT
.	.	TRBV28	TRBJ1-1	CASSTGGGENTEAFF	TGTGCCAGCAGTACCGGGGGGGGCGAGAACACTGAAGCTTTCTTT
TRBD1	.	TRBV25-1	TRBJ2-2	CASRPAGTGETGELFF	TGTGCCAGCAGACCAGCCGGGACAGGAGAGACCGGGGAGCTGTTTTTT
.	.	TRBV7-9	TRBJ1-4	CASSGDSDRSTNEKLFF	TGTGCCAGCAGCGGCGACAGCGATCGGTCAACTAATGAAAAACTGTTTTTT